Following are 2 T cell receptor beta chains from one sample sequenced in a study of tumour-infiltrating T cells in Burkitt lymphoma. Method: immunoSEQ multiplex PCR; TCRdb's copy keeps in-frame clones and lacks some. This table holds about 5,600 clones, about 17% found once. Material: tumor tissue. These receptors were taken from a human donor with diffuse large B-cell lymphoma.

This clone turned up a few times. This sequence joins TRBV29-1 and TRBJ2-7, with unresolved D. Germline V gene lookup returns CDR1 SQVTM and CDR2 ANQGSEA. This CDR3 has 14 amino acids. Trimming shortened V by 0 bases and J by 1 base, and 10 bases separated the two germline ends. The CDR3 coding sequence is TGCAGCGTTGAAGATCATCCCCGGTCCTACGAGCAGTACTTC. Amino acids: CSVEDHPRSYEQYF.

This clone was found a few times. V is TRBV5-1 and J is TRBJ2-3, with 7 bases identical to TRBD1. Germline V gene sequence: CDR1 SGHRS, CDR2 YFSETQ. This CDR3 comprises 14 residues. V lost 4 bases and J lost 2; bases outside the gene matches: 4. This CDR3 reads CASSKGADTDTQYF. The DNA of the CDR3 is TGCGCCAGCAGCAAGGGGGCGGACACAGATACGCAGTATTTT. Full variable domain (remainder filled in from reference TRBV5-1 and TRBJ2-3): KAGVTQTPRYLIKTRGQQVTLSCSPISGHRSVSWYQQTPGQGLQFLFEYFSETQRNKGNFPGRFSGRQFSNSRSEMNVSTLELGDSALYLCASSKGADTDTQYFGPGTRLTVL.